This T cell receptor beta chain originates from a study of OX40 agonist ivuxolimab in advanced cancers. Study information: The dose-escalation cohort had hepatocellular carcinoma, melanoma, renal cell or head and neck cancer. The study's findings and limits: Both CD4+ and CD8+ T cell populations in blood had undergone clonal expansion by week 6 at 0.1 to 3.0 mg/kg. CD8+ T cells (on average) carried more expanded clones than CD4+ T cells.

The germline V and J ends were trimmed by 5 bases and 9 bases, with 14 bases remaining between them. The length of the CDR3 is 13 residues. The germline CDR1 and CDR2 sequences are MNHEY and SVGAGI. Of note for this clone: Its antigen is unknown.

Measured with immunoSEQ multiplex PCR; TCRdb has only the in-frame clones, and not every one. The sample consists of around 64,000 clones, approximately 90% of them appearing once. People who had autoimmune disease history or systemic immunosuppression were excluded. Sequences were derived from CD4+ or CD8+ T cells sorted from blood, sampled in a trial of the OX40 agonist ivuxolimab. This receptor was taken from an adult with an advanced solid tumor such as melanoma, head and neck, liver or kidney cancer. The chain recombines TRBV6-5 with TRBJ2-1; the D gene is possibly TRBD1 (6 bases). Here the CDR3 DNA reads TGTGCCAGCAGTCGAACAGGGATGGCTGAGCAGTTCTTC. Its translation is CASSRTGMAEQFF.